This TCR beta chain appears in the sequencing data of a study of metastatic and nonmetastatic thyroid tumors. Overall study results and limits: Reports indicated that malignant thyroid tumors showed significantly higher TCR beta diversity than benign nodules did, in blood and tumor.

Until they underwent thyroid surgery, no patient had received any treatment. Trimming removed 0 bases at V and 6 bases at J, with 12 bases between. From germline, CDR1 is LGHNA and CDR2 YSLEER. The CDR3 spans 15 residues. This clone was recorded many times. Its antigen is still unknown. How the authors handled the data: The authors used CDR3 differences across clinicopathological groups to build a distant-metastasis classifier for papillary thyroid cancer. TCRdb reanalyzed the PCR reads with MiXCR. The V and J calls and clone size come from TCRdb's table, not from the authors' own analysis. The profile shows about 33,000 clones, over 15% of them singletons.

This chain joins TRBV4-3 and TRBJ2-4; D may be TRBD2 (5 bases). Material for sequencing was blood. The TCR comes from a male donor with papillary thyroid cancer or a benign thyroid nodule (not recorded which). Some clones in this sample may be carry-over from other donors' samples. The CDR3 coding sequence is TGCGCCAGCAGCCAAGATCTTGGTGGAGGAAACATTCAGTACTTC. Translated: CASSQDLGGGNIQYF.